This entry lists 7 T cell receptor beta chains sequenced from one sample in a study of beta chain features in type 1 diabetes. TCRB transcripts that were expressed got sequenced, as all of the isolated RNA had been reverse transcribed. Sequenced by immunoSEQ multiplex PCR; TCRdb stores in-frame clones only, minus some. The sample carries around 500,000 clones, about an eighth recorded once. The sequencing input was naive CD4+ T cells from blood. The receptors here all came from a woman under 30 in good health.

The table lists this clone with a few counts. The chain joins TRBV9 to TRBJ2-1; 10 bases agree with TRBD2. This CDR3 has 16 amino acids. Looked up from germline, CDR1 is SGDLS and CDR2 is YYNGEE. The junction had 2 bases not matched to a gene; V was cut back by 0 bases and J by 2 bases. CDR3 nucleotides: TGTGCCAGCAGCGTAGCAGGACTAGCGGCCTACAATGAGCAGTTCTTC. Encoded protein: CASSVAGLAAYNEQFF.

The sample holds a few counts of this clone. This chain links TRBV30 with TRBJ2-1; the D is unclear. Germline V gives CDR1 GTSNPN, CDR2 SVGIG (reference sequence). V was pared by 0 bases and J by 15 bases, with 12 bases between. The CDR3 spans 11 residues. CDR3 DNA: TGTGCCTGGAGTGTTTCCACGAGATGGTTCTTC. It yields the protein CAWSVSTRWFF.

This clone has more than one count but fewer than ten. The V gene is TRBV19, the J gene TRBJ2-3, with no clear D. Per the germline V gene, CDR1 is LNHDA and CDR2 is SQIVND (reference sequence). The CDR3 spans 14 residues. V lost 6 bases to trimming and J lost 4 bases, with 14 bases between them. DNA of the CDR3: TGTGCCAGTAGGGGTAGCCTTGGCGCAGATACGCAGTATTTT. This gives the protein CASRGSLGADTQYF.

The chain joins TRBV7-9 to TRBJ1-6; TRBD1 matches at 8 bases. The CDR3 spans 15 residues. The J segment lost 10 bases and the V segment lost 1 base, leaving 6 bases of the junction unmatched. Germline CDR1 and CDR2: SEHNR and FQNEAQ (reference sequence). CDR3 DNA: TGTGCCAGCAGCTTAGGGGACAGGTTGGGATCACCCCTCCACTTT. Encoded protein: CASSLGDRLGSPLHF.

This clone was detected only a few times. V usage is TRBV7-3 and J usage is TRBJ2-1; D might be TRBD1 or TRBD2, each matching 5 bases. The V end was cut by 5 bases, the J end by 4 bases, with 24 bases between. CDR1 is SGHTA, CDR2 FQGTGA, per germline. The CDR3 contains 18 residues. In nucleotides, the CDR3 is TGTGCCAGCAGCGAGGGGCCCGATAGGGCCCGAAAATACAATGAGCAGTTCTTC. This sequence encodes CASSEGPDRARKYNEQFF. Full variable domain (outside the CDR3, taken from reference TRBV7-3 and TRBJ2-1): GAGVSQTPSNKVTEKGKYVELRCDPISGHTALYWYRQSLGQGPEFLIYFQGTGAADDSGLPNDRFFAVRPEGSVSTLKIQRTERGDSAVYLCASSEGPDRARKYNEQFFGPGTRLTVL.

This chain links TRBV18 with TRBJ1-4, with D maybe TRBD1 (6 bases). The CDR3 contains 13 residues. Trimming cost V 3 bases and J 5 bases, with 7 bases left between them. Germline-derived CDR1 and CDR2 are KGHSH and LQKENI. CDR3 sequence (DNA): TGTGCCAGCTCACCTGGACAGAATGAAAAACTGTTTTTT. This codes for CASSPGQNEKLFF.

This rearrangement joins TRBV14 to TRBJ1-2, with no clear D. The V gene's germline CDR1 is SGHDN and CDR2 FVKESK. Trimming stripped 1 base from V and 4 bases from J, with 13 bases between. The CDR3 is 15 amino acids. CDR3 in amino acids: CASSQGAGLTYGYTF. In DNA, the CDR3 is TGTGCCAGCAGCCAAGGAGCGGGGTTAACCTATGGCTACACCTTC.